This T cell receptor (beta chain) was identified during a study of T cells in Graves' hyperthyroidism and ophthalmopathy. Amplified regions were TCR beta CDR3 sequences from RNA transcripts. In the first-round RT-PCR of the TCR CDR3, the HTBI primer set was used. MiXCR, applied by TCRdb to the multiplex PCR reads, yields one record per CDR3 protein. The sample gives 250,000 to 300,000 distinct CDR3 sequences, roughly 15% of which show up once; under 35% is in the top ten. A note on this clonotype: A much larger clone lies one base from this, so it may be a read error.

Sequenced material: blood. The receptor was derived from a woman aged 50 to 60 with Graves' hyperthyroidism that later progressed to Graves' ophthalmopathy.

CDR3: CATGIPLQGRSEAFF. The DNA for the CDR3 is TGTGCCACCGGCATCCCCCTCCAGGGGCGGTCTGAAGCTTTCTTT. This chain uses TRBV15 with TRBJ1-1; the D gene is possibly TRBD1 (6 bases). Per germline, CDR1 LNHNV and CDR2 YYDKDF (reference sequence). The germline V and J ends were trimmed by 8 bases and 6 bases, with 22 bases remaining between them. The CDR3 extends over 15 amino acids.